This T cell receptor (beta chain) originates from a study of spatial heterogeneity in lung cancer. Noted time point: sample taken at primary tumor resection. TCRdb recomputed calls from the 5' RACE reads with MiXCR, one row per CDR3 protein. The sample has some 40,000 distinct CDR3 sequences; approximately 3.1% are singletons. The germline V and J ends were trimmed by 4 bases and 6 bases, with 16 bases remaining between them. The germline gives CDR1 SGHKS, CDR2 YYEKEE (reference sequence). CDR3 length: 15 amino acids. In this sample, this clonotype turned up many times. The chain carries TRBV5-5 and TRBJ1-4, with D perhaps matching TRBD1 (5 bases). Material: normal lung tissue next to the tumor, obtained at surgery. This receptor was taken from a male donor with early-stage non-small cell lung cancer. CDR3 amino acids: CASSPSGTHDEKLFF. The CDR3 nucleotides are TGTGCCAGCAGCCCATCGGGGACCCACGATGAAAAACTGTTTTTT. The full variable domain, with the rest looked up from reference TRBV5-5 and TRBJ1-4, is DAGVTQSPTHLIKTRGQQVTLRCSPISGHKSVSWYQQVLGQGPQFIFQYYEKEERGRGNFPDRFSARQFPNYSSELNVNALLLGDSALYLCASSPSGTHDEKLFFGSGTQLSVL.